Detailed here is one T cell receptor (beta chain). What it binds is unknown. The sample originates from a study of early T cells in non-severe SARS-CoV-2 infection. Study details: Sequencing of bulk RNA from unsorted whole blood was done, without chain pairing.

The study's findings and limits: Anti-spike CD8 responses were favored by VDJdb matching, which missed private and CD4 specificities.

Individually, cDNA molecules had unique molecular identifiers attached to them. TCRdb independently ran MiXCR on the 5' RACE reads; one entry per CDR3 protein. Among tens of thousands of distinct CDR3 sequences listed, approximately 22% were seen once. This clonotype originated in an adult who was a healthcare worker with PCR-confirmed SARS-CoV-2 infection or an uninfected control (not recorded which). This sample comprised whole blood, obtained at baseline.

In DNA, the CDR3 is TGTGCCAGCAGCCTATCCGGACAGGGAGAAGAGACCCAGTACTTC. This sequence encodes CASSLSGQGEETQYF. The chain joins TRBV11-3 to TRBJ2-5; 8 nucleotides agree with TRBD1. Germline CDR1 reads SGHNT; CDR2 reads YENEEA. V shed 5 bases and J 3 bases; nucleotides not matched to a gene: 8. The CDR3 spans 15 residues.